This T cell receptor beta chain was documented in a study of follicular helper T cells after annual influenza vaccination. Study overall: For some subjects, blood spans the 2013-2014, 2014-2015 and 2015-2016 annual vaccinations.

Survey level resolution was used for TCRB sequencing. Only in-frame clones appear in the TCRdb table, and some are missing; sequencing was by immunoSEQ multiplex PCR. This table has about 27,000 clones, 80% to 90% appearing once. The junction had 7 bases not matched to a gene; V was cut back by 4 bases and J by 7 bases. The CDR3 sequence is 15 residues long. Germline V gene sequence: CDR1 SGHDT, CDR2 YYEEEE. With regard to this clone: Its matching antigen is unknown.

As to time point: 2014-2015 season, pre-vaccination. Study observations and caveats: Plasmablast frequency change correlated with clonality change in ICOS+CD38+ cTfh. Successive annual vaccinations recalled a recurrent oligoclonal ICOS+CD38+ cTfh response with influenza-specific clonotypes.

Sequenced material: CXCR5+ CD38- circulating T follicular helper cells from blood, taken on the day of influenza vaccination. Subset here: circulating Tfh, non-naive CD4+CXCR5+PD-1+ (ICOS+CD38+ or ICOS-CD38-). This sequence was found in an adult who received the influenza vaccine. This chain joins TRBV5-6 and TRBJ1-4; 10 bases are shared with TRBD1. The chain's CDR3 is CASSIRGTGVEKLFF. The CDR3 nucleotides are TGTGCCAGCAGCATCCGCGGGACAGGGGTTGAAAAACTGTTTTTT. Using reference TRBV5-6 and TRBJ1-4 for the parts outside the CDR3, the full variable domain is DAGVTQSPTHLIKTRGQQVTLRCSPKSGHDTVSWYQQALGQGPQFIFQYYEEEERQRGNFPDRFSGHQFPNYSSELNVNALLLGDSALYLCASSIRGTGVEKLFFGSGTQLSVL.